Listed here are 22 T cell receptor beta chains from one sample, sequenced in a study of blood T cell repertoires in COVID-19. TCRdb's table, derived via immunoSEQ multiplex PCR, lists solely in-frame clones and lacks some. The sample consists of 200,000 or so clones, approximately 88% of them appearing once. Sequenced input: peripheral blood. Every receptor here comes from a man between 60 and 75 years old who had recovered from COVID-19.

With respect to this clone: This specimen includes other DNA sequences encoding the same CDR3. The gene calls are TRBV7-2 and TRBJ2-7; 11 bases map to TRBD1. Per the germline V gene, CDR1 is SGHTA and CDR2 is FQGNSA. CDR3 length equals 14 residues. J was trimmed by 4 bases and V by 5 bases; bases with no gene match: 4. The DNA of the CDR3 is TGTGCCAGCAGCCTAGGACAGGGGGCTTACGAGCAGTACTTC. Translation gives CASSLGQGAYEQYF.

The rearrangement links TRBV5-1 to TRBJ2-3; 8 bases are shared with TRBD2. The CDR3 length is 15 residues. Germline V CDR1 and CDR2: SGHRS, YFSETQ. The ends lost 1 base at V and 3 bases at J; junction bases unmatched: 4. CDR3 region: CASSLRIAGTDTQYF. The CDR3 bases are TGCGCCAGCAGCTTGAGAATAGCGGGAACAGATACGCAGTATTTT.

The rearrangement links TRBV6-1 to TRBJ2-7; TRBD2 is a possible D gene (5 bases). Trimming pared 2 bases from V and 2 bases from J, leaving 16 bases between. The CDR3 loop spans 16 amino acids. CDR1 MNHNS and CDR2 SASEGT come from the germline V gene. This CDR3 reads CASSERVATGPYEQYF. CDR3 bases: TGTGCCAGCAGTGAAAGAGTAGCGACCGGCCCCTACGAGCAGTACTTC.

The rearrangement uses TRBV5-8 and TRBJ1-2; D gene ambiguous. Germline loops: CDR1 SGHTS, CDR2 YDEGEE. This CDR3 comprises 13 residues. With 1 base removed from V and 2 bases from J, the gap between germline ends came to 6 bases. Here the CDR3 DNA reads TGTGCCAGCAGCTTGAGAGGGAACTATGGCTACACCTTC. Amino acids: CASSLRGNYGYTF. Full variable domain (rest looked up from reference TRBV5-8 and TRBJ1-2): EAGVTQSPTHLIKTRGQQATLRCSPISGHTSVYWYQQALGLGLQFLLWYDEGEERNRGNFPPRFSGRQFPNYSSELNVNALELEDSALYLCASSLRGNYGYTFGSGTRLTVV.

This chain connects TRBV9 to TRBJ2-1; 7 bases are shared with TRBD2. The V segment lost 4 bases and the J segment 1 base; nucleotides outside the gene matches: 5. Germline V CDR1 and CDR2: SGDLS, YYNGEE. The CDR3 length is 15 residues. This CDR3 is CASSPRTSSYNEQFF. CDR3 DNA sequence: TGTGCCAGCAGCCCCCGGACTAGTTCCTACAATGAGCAGTTCTTC.

The chain recombines TRBV9 with TRBJ2-7; possibly TRBD2 for D (6 bases). Per germline, CDR1 SGDLS and CDR2 YYNGEE. CDR3 length: 14 residues. Trimming removed 0 bases at V and 4 bases at J, with 11 bases between. CDR3 amino acids: CASSVDGTGYEQYF. The CDR3 region has the DNA TGTGCCAGCAGCGTAGATGGGACTGGGTACGAGCAGTACTTC.

This rearrangement joins TRBV7-6 to TRBJ2-7; D perhaps matches TRBD2 (8 bases). The germline CDR1 and CDR2 sequences are SGHVS and FNYEAQ. The CDR3 is made up of 18 amino acids. With 5 bases removed from V and 3 bases from J, the gap between germline ends came to 26 bases. CDR3 nucleotides: TGTGCCAGCAGCATCCTCGCCGGGGGGGGGACAGCCTTCTACGAGCAGTACTTC. It specifies CASSILAGGGTAFYEQYF.

This clone was counted ten times or more. This chain links TRBV7-2 with TRBJ2-1, with 8 positions matching TRBD1. The CDR3 sequence is 15 residues long. The junction had 7 bases not matched to a gene; V was cut back by 2 bases and J by 7 bases. CDR1 SGHTA and CDR2 FQGNSA come from the germline V gene. The CDR3 DNA follows: TGTGCCAGCAGCTTAAGACAGGGGCTGGGTAATGAGCAGTTCTTC. Encoded protein: CASSLRQGLGNEQFF.

V is TRBV14 and J is TRBJ1-1; perhaps TRBD1 as D (5 bases). V shed 3 bases and J shed 7 bases, with 12 bases lying between them. The CDR3 extends over 13 amino acids. CDR1 and CDR2 (germline): SGHDN, FVKESK. The CDR3 sequence: CASSQGGRIEAFF. CDR3 sequence (DNA): TGTGCCAGCAGCCAGGGGGGTCGGATTGAAGCTTTCTTT.

The J gene is TRBJ1-3, the V gene TRBV25-1; TRBD1 matches at 7 bases. The ends lost 4 bases at V and 3 bases at J; junction bases unmatched: 3. Per the germline V gene, CDR1 is MGHDK and CDR2 is SYGVNS. The CDR3 covers 14 residues. The CDR3 sequence: CASSGTGDGNTIYF. The DNA of the CDR3 is TGTGCCAGCAGTGGGACAGGAGATGGAAACACCATATATTTT.

This sequence joins TRBV5-1 and TRBJ1-3, with D perhaps TRBD1 (5 bases). The CDR3 loop spans 15 amino acids. Trimming stripped 4 bases from V and 0 bases from J, with 11 bases between. CDR1 is SGHRS, CDR2 YFSETQ, per germline. CDR3 nucleotide sequence: TGCGCCAGCAGCGCGGGACCTAGCTCTGGAAACACCATATATTTT. Protein product: CASSAGPSSGNTIYF.

This clone appeared a single time. The V call is TRBV2, the J call TRBJ2-1; 9 bases fit TRBD2. The CDR3 totals 17 residues. V lost 3 bases and J lost 0; bases outside the gene matches: 6. Germline V gene data show CDR1 as SNHLY and CDR2 as FYNNEI. CDR3 loop: CASSDIRRGGSYNEQFF. The CDR3 coding sequence is TGTGCCAGCAGTGATATTAGGCGGGGGGGCTCCTACAATGAGCAGTTCTTC.

This chain connects TRBV6-5 to TRBJ2-7, with 10 bases fitting TRBD2. The CDR3 is 15 residues long. CDR1 is MNHEY, CDR2 SVGAGI, per germline. V was clipped by 2 bases and J by 5 bases; unmatched bases: 6. CDR3 DNA sequence: TGTGCCAGCAGTTACGGCACTAGCGGGATCGACGAGCAGTACTTC. Its protein product is CASSYGTSGIDEQYF.

This clone was counted once. The CDR3 loop reads CAWSAGQQSRETQYF. The CDR3 DNA sequence: TGTGCCTGGAGTGCGGGACAGCAGTCAAGAGAGACCCAGTACTTC. The chain combines TRBV30 with TRBJ2-5, with TRBD1 matching 7 bases. Germline V CDR1 and CDR2: GTSNPN, SVGIG (reference sequence). Trimming at V came to 1 base and at J to 4 bases, leaving 9 bases not matched to a gene. This CDR3 has 15 residues.

This clone appeared a single time. The chain combines TRBV27 with TRBJ2-7; 7 positions agree with TRBD1. Germline V lookup: CDR1 MNHEY, CDR2 SMNVEV (reference sequence). Trimming took 6 bases from V and 4 from J; bases not matched to a gene: 9. The CDR3 sequence is 14 residues long. The CDR3 region has the DNA TGTGCCAGCAGACCCACAGGGGAATTATACGAGCAGTACTTC. Its protein product is CASRPTGELYEQYF.

The chain employs TRBV7-9 and TRBJ1-4; no clear D gene. Germline V CDR1 and CDR2: SEHNR, FQNEAQ (reference sequence). This CDR3 is 15 amino acids long. With 5 bases removed from V and 4 bases from J, the gap between germline ends came to 14 bases. The CDR3 reads CASSAGLSINEKLFF. DNA of the CDR3: TGTGCCAGCAGCGCCGGACTCAGCATTAATGAAAAACTGTTTTTT.

The rearrangement uses TRBV4-1 and TRBJ1-5, with TRBD1 as a possible D gene (6 bases). The CDR3 totals 13 residues. Looked up from germline, CDR1 is MGHRA and CDR2 is YSYEKL. V was trimmed by 0 bases and J by 6 bases, leaving 6 bases between them. The CDR3 sequence is CASSQEGGQPQHF. DNA for the CDR3: TGCGCCAGCAGCCAAGAAGGGGGTCAGCCCCAGCATTTT.

This chain connects TRBV28 to TRBJ2-7; TRBD1 agrees at 7 bases. From germline, CDR1 is MDHEN and CDR2 SYDVKM. Trimming took 5 bases from V and 1 from J; bases not matched to a gene: 8. The CDR3 runs 15 residues. The CDR3 nucleotides are TGTGCCAGCAGTACTCCGGGACAGCCTTCCTACGAGCAGTACTTC. Translated, it gives CASSTPGQPSYEQYF. Complete variable domain (other parts from reference TRBV28 and TRBJ2-7): DVKVTQSSRYLVKRTGEKVFLECVQDMDHENMFWYRQDPGLGLRLIYFSYDVKMKEKGDIPEGYSVSREKKERFSLILESASTNQTSMYLCASSTPGQPSYEQYFGPGTRLTVT.

This chain uses TRBV10-3 with TRBJ1-1, with 8 bases aligning to TRBD1. The CDR3 spans 13 residues. Germline V gene data show CDR1 as ENHRY and CDR2 as SYGVKD. J lost 0 bases, V lost 8 bases, and 2 bases had no gene match. The CDR3 loop is CAIGDRLNTEAFF. In DNA form, the CDR3 reads TGTGCCATCGGGGACAGGCTGAACACTGAAGCTTTCTTT.

The V gene is TRBV7-2, the J gene TRBJ1-1; 8 nucleotides line up with TRBD1. V was pared by 3 bases and J by 3 bases, with 6 bases of the junction left unmatched. CDR1 SGHTA and CDR2 FQGNSA come from the germline V gene. The length of the CDR3 is 15 residues. The CDR3 here is CASSFPGGAYTEAFF. The CDR3 DNA follows: TGTGCCAGCAGCTTCCCAGGGGGCGCATACACTGAAGCTTTCTTT.

CDR3 sequence (DNA): TGCGCCAGCAGCCAAGAGACAGGGAATGAAAAACTGTTTTTT. Translating gives CASSQETGNEKLFF. This chain joins TRBV4-1 and TRBJ1-4; 7 nucleotides align to TRBD1. This CDR3 contains 14 residues. Germline V gene lookup returns CDR1 MGHRA and CDR2 YSYEKL. V shed 0 bases and J 5 bases; nucleotides not matched to a gene: 0.

This sequence joins TRBV6-5 and TRBJ1-6, with D perhaps TRBD1 (6 bases). V lost 6 bases and J 6 bases, leaving 15 bases between the germline ends. The CDR3 is 15 residues long. CDR1 MNHEY and CDR2 SVGAGI come from the germline V gene. In DNA, the CDR3 is TGTGCCAGCAGCTCCAGGGGCCCCTTTAATTCACCCCTCCACTTT. It codes for CASSSRGPFNSPLHF.